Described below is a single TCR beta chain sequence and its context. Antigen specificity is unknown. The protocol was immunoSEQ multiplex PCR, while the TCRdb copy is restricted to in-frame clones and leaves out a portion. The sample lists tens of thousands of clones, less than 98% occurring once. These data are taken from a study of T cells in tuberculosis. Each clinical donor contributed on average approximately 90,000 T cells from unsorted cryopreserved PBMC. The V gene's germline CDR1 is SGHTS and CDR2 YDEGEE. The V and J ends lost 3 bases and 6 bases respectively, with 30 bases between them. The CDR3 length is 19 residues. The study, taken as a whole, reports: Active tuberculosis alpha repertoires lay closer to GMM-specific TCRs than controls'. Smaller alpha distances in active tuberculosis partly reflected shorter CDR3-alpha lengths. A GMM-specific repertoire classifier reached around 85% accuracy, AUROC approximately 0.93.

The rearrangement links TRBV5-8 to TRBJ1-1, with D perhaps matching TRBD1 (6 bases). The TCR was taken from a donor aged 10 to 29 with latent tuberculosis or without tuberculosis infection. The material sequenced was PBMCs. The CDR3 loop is CASSYLDWDKGAQKSEAFF. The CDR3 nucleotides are TGTGCCAGCAGCTATTTAGATTGGGACAAGGGCGCCCAGAAGTCTGAAGCTTTCTTT.